Presented here are 6 T cell receptor beta chains from one specimen sequenced in a study of blood T cell repertoires in COVID-19. TCRdb keeps only in-frame clones here, not all; method: immunoSEQ multiplex PCR. Of about 190,000 clones listed, about 86% were seen once; the top ten hold under 15%. The material sequenced was peripheral blood. All receptors derive from a man aged 25-45 years with active or convalescent COVID-19.

In this sample, this clone turned up a few times. This chain links TRBV6-1 with TRBJ1-2, with unresolved D. Germline values: CDR1 MNHNS, CDR2 SASEGT. The CDR3 is made up of 12 amino acids. Deletions cut 3 bases from V and 5 bases from J, with 7 bases between. The CDR3 region has the DNA TGTGCCAGCAGTGACAGTCCTTATGGCTACACCTTC. Translating gives CASSDSPYGYTF.

J is TRBJ1-2 and V is TRBV16; 7 nucleotides match TRBD1. The V gene's germline CDR1 is KGHSY and CDR2 FQNENV. The CDR3 spans 13 residues. V lost 2 bases, J lost 8 bases, and 5 bases stayed unmatched. The CDR3: CASSQDRVGGYTF. The CDR3 DNA reads TGTGCCAGCAGCCAAGACAGGGTTGGAGGCTACACCTTC.

The V call is TRBV5-1, the J call TRBJ2-2; D is possibly TRBD1 (5 bases). The germline CDR1 and CDR2 sequences are SGHRS and YFSETQ. CDR3 size: 15 residues. V gave up 0 bases and J gave up 4 bases, with 10 bases separating them. The chain's CDR3 is CASSLVQGSTGELFF. DNA of the CDR3: TGCGCCAGCAGCTTGGTTCAGGGATCCACCGGGGAGCTGTTTTTT.

The chain recombines TRBV6-5 with TRBJ1-1; a possible D gene is TRBD1 (5 bases). Germline V gene sequence: CDR1 MNHEY, CDR2 SVGAGI. Trimming shortened V by 2 bases and J by 6 bases, and 19 bases separated the two germline ends. This CDR3 region has 16 residues. CDR3 nucleotides: TGTGCCAGCAGTTACAAACGGGGGGTGAACATCGCTGAAGCTTTCTTT. Encoded protein: CASSYKRGVNIAEAFF.

This clone was counted between two and nine times. The V gene is TRBV4-3, the J gene TRBJ1-5; the D is unclear. V gave up 0 bases and J gave up 0 bases, with 3 bases separating them. Germline CDR1 is LGHNA and CDR2 is YSLEER. The CDR3 sequence is 14 residues long. The CDR3 loop is CASSQDHSNQPQHF. In DNA form, the CDR3 reads TGCGCCAGCAGCCAAGATCATAGCAATCAGCCCCAGCATTTT.

The rearrangement joins TRBV24-1 to TRBJ2-1, with TRBD1 matching 8 bases. The CDR3 sequence is 15 residues long. The junction had 9 bases not matched to a gene; V was cut back by 4 bases and J by 8 bases. Germline CDR1 is KGHDR and CDR2 is SFDVKD. CDR3 DNA: TGTGCCACCAGTGACCCAGGGGGCGCAAGCTATGAGCAGTTCTTC. Translation: CATSDPGGASYEQFF.